These 17 T cell receptor beta chains were all obtained from the same sample, sequenced in a study of shared clonotypes between healthy human individuals. Naive CD8 cells comprised CD45RO-negative, CCR7-positively selected cells, excluding terminally differentiated effector memory CD45RA+ cells. Sequencing used immunoSEQ multiplex PCR; TCRdb keeps in-frame clones, though not all of them. The profile shows hundreds of thousands of clones, approximately 96% of them singletons. Sequencing was performed on naive CD8+ T cells sorted from blood. Receptors originate from a woman in her 30s in good health.

The chain links TRBV11-1 to TRBJ1-1; TRBD1 matches 10 bases. This CDR3 has 15 amino acids. CDR1 is SGHAT and CDR2 is FQDESV in the germline V gene (reference sequence). J gave up 2 bases and V 3 bases, and 3 bases lay outside the gene matches. The CDR3 spells CASSFGQGVNTEAFF. In DNA, the CDR3 is TGTGCCAGCAGCTTTGGACAGGGGGTTAACACTGAAGCTTTCTTT.

The genes are TRBV15 and TRBJ1-5; D not certain. CDR3 size: 14 residues. V was clipped by 1 base and J by 4 bases, with 8 bases between them. CDR1 and CDR2 (germline): LNHNV, YYDKDF (reference sequence). The CDR3 nucleotides are TGTGCCACCAGCAGAGTCCCCCTGAATCAGCCCCAGCATTTT. Protein sequence: CATSRVPLNQPQHF.

This clone was detected once. The rearrangement uses TRBV4-1 and TRBJ2-3; 10 bases align to TRBD2. Germline CDR1 reads MGHRA; CDR2 reads YSYEKL. The CDR3 has 17 residues. V was clipped by 2 bases and J by 2 bases; unmatched bases: 7. The CDR3 bases are TGCGCCAGCAGCCAATCCGGGACTAGCGTTTTCACAGATACGCAGTATTTT. Encoded protein: CASSQSGTSVFTDTQYF.

The V gene is TRBV2, the J gene TRBJ1-3, with 7 nucleotides matching TRBD1. Germline CDR1 is SNHLY and CDR2 is FYNNEI. There are 19 residues in the CDR3. The V segment lost 7 bases and the J segment 1 base; nucleotides outside the gene matches: 19. CDR3: CASMTVSGRGRPSGNTIYF. The CDR3 DNA sequence: TGTGCCAGCATGACGGTCTCAGGGAGGGGGCGGCCATCTGGAAACACCATATATTTT.

The chain joins TRBV4-2 to TRBJ1-2, with a weak D call TRBD1 (5 bases). V was clipped by 5 bases and J by 3 bases, with 7 bases between them. The CDR3 totals 12 residues. The germline V gene encodes CDR1 LGHNA and CDR2 YNFKEQ. The CDR3 region is CASSSGHYGYTF. In nucleotides, the CDR3 is TGTGCCAGCAGCTCGGGGCACTATGGCTACACCTTC.

The chain combines TRBV29-1 with TRBJ2-2; D perhaps matches TRBD1 (6 bases). The CDR3 is 16 amino acids. V was pared by 4 bases and J by 4 bases, with 19 bases between. Germline CDR1 SQVTM, CDR2 ANQGSEA. The CDR3 protein is CSVGTGSISSTGELFF. The CDR3 region has the DNA TGCAGCGTTGGAACAGGGTCGATTTCGAGCACCGGGGAGCTGTTTTTT.

The chain is built from TRBV15 and TRBJ2-7, with 7 bases aligning to TRBD2. The ends lost 5 bases at V and 2 bases at J; junction bases unmatched: 3. CDR3 length: 13 amino acids. Germline assignment: CDR1 LNHNV and CDR2 YYDKDF (reference sequence). The CDR3 coding sequence is TGTGCCACCAGCGGGGAGGGTACCTACGAGCAGTACTTC. This sequence encodes CATSGEGTYEQYF.

The genes are TRBV7-8 and TRBJ1-2; 7 nucleotides match TRBD1. V gave up 6 bases and J gave up 0 bases; unmatched junction bases: 7. CDR3 length: 15 amino acids. Germline V CDR1 and CDR2: SGHVS, FQNEAQ. As DNA, the CDR3 is TGTGCCAGCAGTTCCGGACAGGCCACTAACTATGGCTACACCTTC. Protein: CASSSGQATNYGYTF. The full variable domain, rest sourced from reference TRBV7-8 and TRBJ1-2, is GAGVSQSPRYKVAKRGQDVALRCDPISGHVSLFWYQQALGQGPEFLTYFQNEAQLDKSGLPSDRFFAERPEGSVSTLKIQRTQQEDSAVYLCASSSGQATNYGYTFGSGTRLTVV.

In this sample, this clone turned up once. The chain carries TRBV27 and TRBJ2-7; 11 nucleotides agree with TRBD2. Germline CDR1 reads MNHEY; CDR2 reads SMNVEV (reference sequence). CDR3 size: 19 residues. V gave up 3 bases and J gave up 1 base; unmatched junction bases: 14. CDR3 sequence: CASSFAPPTSGKVSYEQYF. The CDR3 nucleotides read TGTGCCAGCAGTTTCGCCCCCCCGACTAGCGGGAAGGTGTCCTACGAGCAGTACTTC.

The CDR3 DNA reads TGTGCCACCAGCCACAGCCGGGACAGAGAGGAAGAGACCCAGTACTTC. Translation: CATSHSRDREEETQYF. The chain uses TRBV27 and TRBJ2-5; 7 bases line up with TRBD1. V was pared by 10 bases and J by 3 bases, with 17 bases of the junction left unmatched. Germline V lookup: CDR1 MNHEY, CDR2 SMNVEV (reference sequence). The CDR3 extends over 16 amino acids.

The chain recombines TRBV2 with TRBJ2-4, with D unresolved. Between the trimmed V and J ends, which lost 1 base and 8 bases, there was a span of 12 bases. Per the germline V gene, CDR1 is SNHLY and CDR2 is FYNNEI. The length of the CDR3 is 14 residues. CDR3 region: CASSEDGSVDIQYF. DNA of the CDR3: TGTGCCAGCAGTGAAGACGGGTCAGTGGACATTCAGTACTTC.

This chain links TRBV7-9 with TRBJ2-3, with 7 positions matching TRBD1. V gave up 5 bases and J gave up 1 base; unmatched junction bases: 6. The CDR3 contains 15 residues. Germline-derived CDR1 and CDR2 are SEHNR and FQNEAQ (reference sequence). In DNA, the CDR3 is TGTGCCAGCAGCCAATACAGGGGAGGCACAGATACGCAGTATTTT. It codes for CASSQYRGGTDTQYF.

This sequence joins TRBV30 and TRBJ2-5; TRBD2 is a possible D gene (6 bases). The end of the DNA fits TRBJ2-7 better, so the J call may be wrong. The germline V gene has CDR1 GTSNPN and CDR2 SVGIG (reference sequence). The CDR3 has 11 amino acids. CDR3 region: CAWARRGEQYF. DNA of the CDR3: TGTGCCTGGGCGAGGAGGGGCGAGCAGTACTTC.

The gene calls are TRBV5-4 and TRBJ1-1; no definite D call. Germline V gene data show CDR1 as SGHNT and CDR2 as YYREEE (reference sequence). Trimming removed 4 bases at V and 1 base at J, with 14 bases between. The CDR3 is 15 residues long. The CDR3 sequence is CASSPPLSTNTEAFF. For the CDR3, the DNA is TGTGCCAGCAGCCCCCCTCTCTCAACGAACACTGAAGCTTTCTTT.

The genes are TRBV19 and TRBJ1-2; D uncertain. Deletions cut 1 base from V and 4 bases from J, with 13 bases between. CDR3 size: 15 residues. In germline, CDR1 is LNHDA, CDR2 SQIVND (reference sequence). This CDR3 is CASSIVGNLPYGYTF. In DNA form, the CDR3 reads TGTGCCAGTAGTATAGTGGGGAACCTTCCCTATGGCTACACCTTC. Full variable domain (missing parts from reference TRBV19 and TRBJ1-2): DGGITQSPKYLFRKEGQNVTLSCEQNLNHDAMYWYRQDPGQGLRLIYYSQIVNDFQKGDIAEGYSVSREKKESFPLTVTSAQKNPTAFYLCASSIVGNLPYGYTFGSGTRLTVV.

The chain has TRBV4-1 and TRBJ2-7, with a tentative D call TRBD1 (6 bases). The CDR3 is made up of 15 amino acids. Looked up from germline, CDR1 is MGHRA and CDR2 is YSYEKL. Between the trimmed V and J ends, which lost 1 base and 0 bases, there was a span of 10 bases. This chain's CDR3 is CASSQGGTPSYEQYF. The CDR3 region has the DNA TGCGCCAGCAGCCAAGGGGGGACACCCTCCTACGAGCAGTACTTC.

The chain uses TRBV7-9 and TRBJ1-1; D is unresolved. Germline V gene sequence: CDR1 SEHNR, CDR2 FQNEAQ (reference sequence). Trimming left V 7 bases short and J 0 bases short, with 6 bases between. The CDR3 consists of 12 residues. CDR3 coding DNA: TGTGCCAGCAACCAACTGAACACTGAAGCTTTCTTT. Translating gives CASNQLNTEAFF.